The 18 T cell receptor beta chains below were found in one sample sequenced in a study of radiotherapy plus CTLA-4 blockade in lung cancer. TCRdb's copy holds only in-frame clones and misses some; the assay was immunoSEQ multiplex PCR. The table has under 100,000 clones, about 83% seen once. Sequencing was performed on peripheral blood, taken from a patient treated with radiotherapy plus ipilimumab. The receptors come from a human donor with non-small cell lung cancer that progressed on radiotherapy plus ipilimumab.

This clone was detected only a few times. An end of the junction differs from the germline gene, which may be a read error. V usage is TRBV7-7 and J usage is TRBJ2-1; D possibly uses TRBD1 or TRBD2 (6 bases each). This CDR3 has 13 residues. In germline, CDR1 is SSHAT, CDR2 FNYEAQ (reference sequence). This chain's CDR3 is CASSSGALNEQFF. The CDR3 nucleotides read TGTGCTAGCAGTTCGGGGGCCCTTAATGAGCAGTTCTTC.

This clone was observed a few times. The chain uses TRBV6-5 and TRBJ1-2; possible D gene TRBD1, 6 bases. V lost 5 bases and J lost 1, with 8 bases in between. CDR1 MNHEY and CDR2 SVGAGI come from the germline V gene. The CDR3 loop spans 13 amino acids. The DNA for the CDR3 is TGTGCCAGCAGTCCACAGGGTAACTATGGCTACACCTTC. This codes for CASSPQGNYGYTF.

V usage is TRBV9 and J usage is TRBJ2-3, with 8 nucleotides matching TRBD1. Trimming took 3 bases from V and 4 from J; bases not matched to a gene: 10. Germline CDR1 reads SGDLS; CDR2 reads YYNGEE. This CDR3 is built from 16 residues. In DNA form, the CDR3 reads TGTGCCAGCAGCGCCAATCAGGGGGCGACGGCAGATACGCAGTATTTT. Translation: CASSANQGATADTQYF.

The V call is TRBV5-1, the J call TRBJ2-1; TRBD1 is a possible D gene (5 bases). This CDR3 spans 17 amino acids. Germline assignment: CDR1 SGHRS and CDR2 YFSETQ. V was pared by 1 base and J by 4 bases, with 18 bases between. CDR3 loop: CASSLQVGATGYNEQFF. The CDR3 bases are TGCGCCAGCAGCTTGCAAGTAGGGGCCACCGGTTACAATGAGCAGTTCTTC.

As to this clone: This sample includes further DNA sequences coding for the same CDR3. The V gene is TRBV29-1, the J gene TRBJ1-3; unclear D gene. CDR3 size: 12 residues. Trimming removed 3 bases at V and 2 bases at J, with 5 bases between. Germline CDR1 and CDR2: SQVTM and ANQGSEA. In DNA, the CDR3 is TGCAGCGTTGACGTCCCTGGAAACACCATATATTTT. This sequence encodes CSVDVPGNTIYF.

The chain joins TRBV7-9 to TRBJ2-3, with D perhaps TRBD2 (6 bases). V lost 0 bases, J lost 2 bases, and 9 bases lay in between. Per the germline V gene, CDR1 is SEHNR and CDR2 is FQNEAQ (reference sequence). This CDR3 region has 15 residues. CDR3 nucleotide sequence: TGTGCCAGCAGCTTAGCCGGAGGGGACACAGATACGCAGTATTTT. It encodes CASSLAGGDTDTQYF.

V gene TRBV29-1 combines with J gene TRBJ1-1, with unresolved D. The CDR3 is 14 residues long. Germline V gives CDR1 SQVTM, CDR2 ANQGSEA. Trimming left V 5 bases short and J 0 bases short, with 13 bases between. CDR3 protein: CSVYVTAMNTEAFF. In DNA, the CDR3 is TGCAGCGTTTATGTTACAGCAATGAACACTGAAGCTTTCTTT.

The V and J genes are TRBV7-9 and TRBJ2-5, with 14 bases matching TRBD2. The CDR3 has 17 residues. Per the germline V gene, CDR1 is SEHNR and CDR2 is FQNEAQ (reference sequence). V lost 5 bases, J lost 1 base, and 6 bases stayed unmatched. Here the CDR3 DNA reads TGTGCCAGCAGCCCGGGGACTAGCGGGAGTGGCCAAGAGACCCAGTACTTC. Translated, it gives CASSPGTSGSGQETQYF.

The genes are TRBV7-8 and TRBJ2-5; D is perhaps TRBD1 (7 bases). The germline V and J ends were trimmed by 4 bases and 5 bases, with 17 bases remaining between them. CDR3 size: 15 residues. Looked up from germline, CDR1 is SGHVS and CDR2 is FQNEAQ. CDR3 bases: TGTGCCAGCAGCTACTCGACAGGGACTCGCGAGACCCAGTACTTC. Its translation: CASSYSTGTRETQYF.

The V call is TRBV7-3, the J call TRBJ2-7; 9 bases fit TRBD2. V dropped 2 bases and J dropped 5; count of bases not matched to a gene: 7. This CDR3 is built from 15 residues. The V gene's germline CDR1 is SGHTA and CDR2 FQGTGA. As DNA, the CDR3 is TGTGCCAGCAGCTTATACCCTAGCGGGGTCAACGAGCAGTACTTC. Translation gives CASSLYPSGVNEQYF.

V usage is TRBV7-2 and J usage is TRBJ1-4; D call uncertain. Looked up from germline, CDR1 is SGHTA and CDR2 is FQGNSA. CDR3 length equals 13 residues. The germline V and J ends were trimmed by 7 bases and 7 bases, with 13 bases remaining between them. CDR3 in DNA: TGTGCCAGCACCACTATGTTCGGTGAAAAACTGTTTTTT. Its translation is CASTTMFGEKLFF.

V is TRBV28 and J is TRBJ1-3, with D perhaps TRBD1 (6 bases). Germline V gene data show CDR1 as MDHEN and CDR2 as SYDVKM. The V end lost 2 bases, the J end lost 3 bases, and 11 bases lay between the germline ends. The CDR3 contains 15 residues. The CDR3 protein is CASSLGGAVGNTIYF. DNA of the CDR3: TGTGCCAGCAGTTTAGGGGGGGCGGTTGGAAACACCATATATTTT.

V is TRBV7-2 and J is TRBJ2-3, with 10 bases fitting TRBD2. The V segment lost 5 bases and the J segment 2 bases; nucleotides outside the gene matches: 7. This CDR3 has 16 amino acids. Germline CDR1 reads SGHTA; CDR2 reads FQGNSA. For the CDR3, the DNA is TGTGCCAGCAGCACAAGACTAGCGGGTGTCACAGATACGCAGTATTTT. Its protein product is CASSTRLAGVTDTQYF.

This clone was seen more than once but under ten times. For the CDR3, the DNA is TGTGCCAGCAGCCCCTTCTTTATTCGGACGTCATCGACTAACTATGGCTACACCTTC. It yields the protein CASSPFFIRTSSTNYGYTF. The rearrangement joins TRBV7-9 to TRBJ1-2; D gene uncertain. CDR1 is SEHNR and CDR2 is FQNEAQ in the germline V gene (reference sequence). Trimming took 5 bases from V and 0 from J, leaving 25 bases between them. The CDR3 extends over 19 amino acids.

The V gene is TRBV7-9, the J gene TRBJ2-7; D is uncertain. V lost 5 bases, J lost 0 bases, and 11 bases lay in between. This CDR3 comprises 14 residues. From germline, CDR1 is SEHNR and CDR2 FQNEAQ (reference sequence). CDR3 bases: TGTGCCAGCAGCCAGCTGGGCACCTCCTACGAGCAGTACTTC. Translated: CASSQLGTSYEQYF.

CDR3 protein: CASSSMGAGKGNTEAFF. Here the CDR3 DNA reads TGTGCCAGCAGCTCGATGGGCGCAGGGAAGGGGAACACTGAAGCTTTCTTT. The V and J genes are TRBV11-1 and TRBJ1-1; a possible D gene is TRBD1 (5 bases). The CDR3 is made up of 17 amino acids. CDR1 and CDR2 from the germline V gene are SGHAT and FQDESV (reference sequence). V lost 4 bases and J lost 1, with 19 bases in between.

This chain joins TRBV20-1 and TRBJ2-1; D remains unclear. This CDR3 comprises 10 residues. Germline loops: CDR1 DFQATT, CDR2 SNEGSKA (reference sequence). V lost 2 bases and J 7 bases, leaving 3 bases between the germline ends. As DNA, the CDR3 is TGCAGTGCTAGAAGAAATGAGCAGTTCTTC. Its protein is CSARRNEQFF.

A few counts support this clone. The CDR3 region has the DNA TGTGCCAGCAGCGGCCATGAGGGGTATACCGGGGAGCTGTTTTTT. This translates into CASSGHEGYTGELFF. The chain is built from TRBV13 and TRBJ2-2; D tentatively reads TRBD1 or TRBD2 (5 bases each). V lost 5 bases, J lost 5 bases, and 15 bases lay in between. This CDR3 has 15 amino acids. Per the germline V gene, CDR1 is PRHDT and CDR2 is FYEKMQ (reference sequence).